This T cell receptor beta chain comes out of a study of cytomegalovirus exposure and HLA in healthy donors. Overall study: Researchers found that roughly 80% of some 400 genotyped donors fell within the Caucasian-associated ancestry cluster. Study-wide points: It was reportedly the case that the classifier diagnosed cytomegalovirus status with high specificity and sensitivity.

With regard to this clone: Antigen unknown.

This PCR relied on a set of 60 Vbeta primers and 13 Jbeta primers. Clones were sequenced by immunoSEQ multiplex PCR, and TCRdb holds only the in-frame ones, with some missing. The table records some 200,000 clones, over 70% of them present only once. V lost 7 bases and J lost 1; bases outside the gene matches: 6. The CDR3 length is 13 residues. The germline gives CDR1 SQVTM, CDR2 ANQGSEA. The V and J genes are TRBV29-1 and TRBJ1-1; 7 bases line up with TRBD1. The sequence was obtained from an older woman in good health and CMV-seropositive. The specimen was PBMCs. In DNA, the CDR3 is TGCAGCGCCGCCACAGGGGCGAACACTGAAGCTTTCTTT. It is translated as CSAATGANTEAFF.